This T cell receptor (beta chain) is drawn from a study of vaccination and CD4 T cells after COVID-19. This clonotype was found a few times. Its specificity is not known. Treatment indicated: 10-day PBMC culture with coronavirus spike peptide pools or control peptides (ViraFEST assay). The CDR3 spans 18 residues. In germline, CDR1 is SNHLY, CDR2 FYNNEI. V was cut by 0 bases and J by 0 bases, with 15 bases left in between. With the Oncomine TCR Beta short-read assay, DNA from cultured CD4+ T cells was sequenced. TCRdb processed the PCR reads anew with MiXCR; each CDR3 protein has one entry. This table holds under 15,000 distinct CDR3 sequences, 50% to 55% found once.

The rearrangement uses TRBV2 and TRBJ1-5; no reliable D call. The sequence was obtained from a human donor with COVID-19. This sample comprised cultured CD4+ T cells from blood, obtained after SARS-CoV-2 vaccination. In DNA, the CDR3 is TGTGCCAGCAGTGAAGCGCTAGGCAGTTTCTATAGCAATCAGCCCCAGCATTTT. Translation gives CASSEALGSFYSNQPQHF.